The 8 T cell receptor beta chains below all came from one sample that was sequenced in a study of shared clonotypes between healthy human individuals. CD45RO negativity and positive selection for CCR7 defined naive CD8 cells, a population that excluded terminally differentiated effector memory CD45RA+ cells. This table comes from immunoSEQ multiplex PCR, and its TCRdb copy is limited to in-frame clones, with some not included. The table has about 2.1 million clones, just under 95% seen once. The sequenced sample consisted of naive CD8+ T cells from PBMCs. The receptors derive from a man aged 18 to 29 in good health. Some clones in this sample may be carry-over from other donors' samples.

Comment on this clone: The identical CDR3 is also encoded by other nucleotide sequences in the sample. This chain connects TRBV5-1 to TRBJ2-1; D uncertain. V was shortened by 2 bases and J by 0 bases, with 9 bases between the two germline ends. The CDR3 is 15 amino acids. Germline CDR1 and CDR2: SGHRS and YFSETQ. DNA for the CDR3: TGCGCCAGCAGCTTCAGCGAGAGCTCCTACAATGAGCAGTTCTTC. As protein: CASSFSESSYNEQFF.

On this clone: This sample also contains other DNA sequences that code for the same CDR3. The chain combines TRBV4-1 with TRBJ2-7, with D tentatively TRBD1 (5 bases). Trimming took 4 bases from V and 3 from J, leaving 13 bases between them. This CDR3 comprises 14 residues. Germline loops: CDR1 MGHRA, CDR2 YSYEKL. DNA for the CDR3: TGCGCCAGCAGCCCGTTGGGGCGGAGCTACGAGCAGTACTTC. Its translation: CASSPLGRSYEQYF.

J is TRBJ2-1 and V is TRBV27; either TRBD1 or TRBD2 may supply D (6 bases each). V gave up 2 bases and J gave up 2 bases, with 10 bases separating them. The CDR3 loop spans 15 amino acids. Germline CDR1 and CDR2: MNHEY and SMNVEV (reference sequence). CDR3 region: CASSLGGPPYNEQFF. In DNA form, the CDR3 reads TGTGCCAGCAGTTTAGGGGGGCCTCCCTACAATGAGCAGTTCTTC.

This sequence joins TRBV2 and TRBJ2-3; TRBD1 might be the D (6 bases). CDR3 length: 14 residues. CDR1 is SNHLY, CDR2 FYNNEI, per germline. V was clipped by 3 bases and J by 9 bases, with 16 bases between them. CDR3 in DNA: TGTGCCAGCAGTGAGGGGGAGCGAGGGGGAACGCAGTATTTT. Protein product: CASSEGERGGTQYF.

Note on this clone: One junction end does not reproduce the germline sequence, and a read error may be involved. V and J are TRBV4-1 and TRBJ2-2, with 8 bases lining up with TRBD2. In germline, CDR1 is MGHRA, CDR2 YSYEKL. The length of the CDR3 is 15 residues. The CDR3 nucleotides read TGCACCAGCAGCCAAACTAGCGGATACACCGGGGAGCTGTTTTTT. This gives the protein CTSSQTSGYTGELFF.

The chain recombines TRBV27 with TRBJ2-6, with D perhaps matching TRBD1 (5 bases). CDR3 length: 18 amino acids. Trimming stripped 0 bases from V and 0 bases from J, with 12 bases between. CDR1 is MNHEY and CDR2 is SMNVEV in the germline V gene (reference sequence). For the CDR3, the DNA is TGTGCCAGCAGTTTATCAGGGGCCGCACCCTCTGGGGCCAACGTCCTGACTTTC. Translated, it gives CASSLSGAAPSGANVLTF.

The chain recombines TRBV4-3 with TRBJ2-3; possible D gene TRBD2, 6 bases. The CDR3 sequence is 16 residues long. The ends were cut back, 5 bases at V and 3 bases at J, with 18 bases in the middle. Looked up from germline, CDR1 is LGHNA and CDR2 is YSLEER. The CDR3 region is CASSAAIGLSTDTQYF. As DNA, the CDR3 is TGCGCCAGCAGCGCCGCTATCGGACTATCAACAGATACGCAGTATTTT.

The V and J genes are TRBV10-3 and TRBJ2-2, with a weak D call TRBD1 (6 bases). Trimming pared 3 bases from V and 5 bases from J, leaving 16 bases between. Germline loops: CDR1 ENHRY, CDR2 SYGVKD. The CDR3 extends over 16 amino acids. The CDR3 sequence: CAISDKSGQETGELFF. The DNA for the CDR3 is TGTGCCATCAGTGACAAGTCGGGACAAGAAACCGGGGAGCTGTTTTTT.